This T cell receptor (beta chain) comes out of a study of graft-versus-host responses after intestinal transplantation. General study results and limits: Declines in HvG clones occurring early post-transplant were associated with peak circulating GvH clone levels.

Clones were sequenced by immunoSEQ multiplex PCR, and TCRdb holds only the in-frame ones, with some missing. The sample shows about 54,000 clones, about 90% of them seen only once. Trimming cost V 1 base and J 1 base, with 4 bases left between them. CDR3 length: 13 residues. Looked up from germline, CDR1 is SGHAT and CDR2 is FQNNGV. Concerning this clone: Its antigen is unidentified.

The chain is built from TRBV11-2 and TRBJ1-1; no reliable D call. Sequenced here: PBMCs, sampled roughly 680 days after intestinal transplant. The sequence derives from a human patient who received an intestinal transplant, so some T cells may come from the graft donor. This CDR3 is CASSLVRNTEAFF. For the CDR3, the DNA is TGTGCCAGCAGCTTAGTCCGGAACACTGAAGCTTTCTTT.